This TCR beta chain came from a study of metastatic and nonmetastatic thyroid tumors. The CDR3 contains 12 residues. The germline V and J ends were trimmed by 7 bases and 4 bases, with 8 bases remaining between them. TCRdb used MiXCR to call clones anew from the PCR reads. In the table there are about 43,000 clones, 3% to 3.5% of which are singletons. Patients had received no treatment of any kind before thyroid surgery. The chain joins TRBV12-3 or TRBV12-4 to TRBJ2-1, with a possible D match to TRBD1 (5 bases). The origin of this receptor is a female donor with papillary thyroid cancer or a benign thyroid nodule (not recorded which). Some clones in this sample may be carry-over from other donors' samples. Sequencing was performed on blood. The CDR3 spells CASKRQYNEQFF. For the CDR3, the DNA is TGTGCCAGCAAAAGACAGTACAATGAGCAGTTCTTC.